This T cell receptor (beta chain) was documented in a study of T-cell reconstitution after alpha-beta-depleted transplantation in children. Study conclusions and caveats: The authors attributed T-cell counts and diversity one year after transplant mostly to newly produced T cells. Several hundred expanded graft clones reportedly gave rise to the alpha-beta T cells present about two months after transplant.

Germline V gene lookup returns CDR1 MNHNY and CDR2 SVGAGI (reference sequence). The CDR3 extends over 13 amino acids. Trimming pared 7 bases from V and 1 base from J, leaving 11 bases between. At least ten counts were recorded for this clonotype. Its antigen is undetermined. Preparing the TCRbeta library involved the use of unique molecular identifiers. TCRdb called the PCR reads again in MiXCR, with one record for every CDR3 protein. The sample carries 250,000 to 300,000 distinct CDR3 sequences, roughly 7.8% recorded once. V gene TRBV6-6 combines with J gene TRBJ2-7; D gene unclear. Sequenced material: peripheral blood, taken 360 days after TCRalphabeta/CD19-depleted stem cell transplant. The sequence was collected from a female patient aged 2 to 10 who had a stem cell transplant for Fanconi anemia, so the T cells may come from the graft donor. CDR3 sequence: CASMIRVSYEQYF. The CDR3 region has the DNA TGTGCCAGCATGATCCGGGTATCCTACGAGCAGTACTTC.